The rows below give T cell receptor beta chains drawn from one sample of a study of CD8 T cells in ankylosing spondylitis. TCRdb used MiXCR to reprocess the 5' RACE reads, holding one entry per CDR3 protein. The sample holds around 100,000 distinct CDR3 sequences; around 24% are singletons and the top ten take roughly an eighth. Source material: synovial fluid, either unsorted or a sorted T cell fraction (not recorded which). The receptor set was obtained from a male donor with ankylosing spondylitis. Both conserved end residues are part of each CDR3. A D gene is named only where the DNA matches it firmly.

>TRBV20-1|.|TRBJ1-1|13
CSAFTDGGTEAFF
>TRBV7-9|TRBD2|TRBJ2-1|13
CASTRASGNEQFF
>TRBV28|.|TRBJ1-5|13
CASSFLQGGPQHF
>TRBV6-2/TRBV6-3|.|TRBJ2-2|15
CASSYMGTGSGELFF
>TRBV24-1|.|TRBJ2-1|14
CATSSDGTRDEQFF
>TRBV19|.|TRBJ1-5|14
CASSPGGGNQPQHF
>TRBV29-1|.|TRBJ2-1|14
CSVALTAKGGEQFF
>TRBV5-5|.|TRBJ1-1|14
CASSPGLLDTEAFF
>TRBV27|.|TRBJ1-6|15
CASSQQGHDNSPLHF
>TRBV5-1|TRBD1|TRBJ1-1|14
CASSLDRGDTEAFF
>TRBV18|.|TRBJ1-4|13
CASSPLANEKLFF
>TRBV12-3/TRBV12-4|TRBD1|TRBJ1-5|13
CASSPQGVQPQHF
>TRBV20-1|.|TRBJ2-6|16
CSARYQGPSGANVLTF
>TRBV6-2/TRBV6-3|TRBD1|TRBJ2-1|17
CASSLQQGARGGNEQFF
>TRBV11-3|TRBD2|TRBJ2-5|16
CASSYRGTSGQETQYF
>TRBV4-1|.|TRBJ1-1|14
CASSHGNRPTEAFF
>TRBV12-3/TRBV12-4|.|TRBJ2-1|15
CASSFRATVFNEQFF
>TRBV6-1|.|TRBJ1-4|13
CASKGRANEKLFF
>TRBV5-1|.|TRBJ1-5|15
CASSPGAGSGQPQHF
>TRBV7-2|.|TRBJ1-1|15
CASSFYRDYDTEAFF
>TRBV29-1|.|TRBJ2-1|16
CSVADTGSASYNEQFF
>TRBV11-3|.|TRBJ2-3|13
CASSFGVTDTQYF
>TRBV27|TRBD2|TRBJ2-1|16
CASSPRLAGAHNEQFF
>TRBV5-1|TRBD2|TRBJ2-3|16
CASSSGLAGGPDTQYF
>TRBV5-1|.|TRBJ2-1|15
CASSTDHGRDNEQFF
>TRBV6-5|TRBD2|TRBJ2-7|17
CASSYSSPTSGRGEQYF
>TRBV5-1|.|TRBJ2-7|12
CASSGIAEEQYF
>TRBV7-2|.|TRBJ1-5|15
CASSLRPDSNQPQHF
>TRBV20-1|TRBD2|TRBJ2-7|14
CSAPLARTSYEQYF
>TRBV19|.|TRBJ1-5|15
CASSTPKNLNQPQHF
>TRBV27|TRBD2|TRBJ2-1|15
CASSWAGTKYNEQFF
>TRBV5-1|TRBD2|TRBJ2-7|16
CASSLDPGLAGYEQYF
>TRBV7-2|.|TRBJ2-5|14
CASSPPGQQETQYF
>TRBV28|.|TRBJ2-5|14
CASSKGGTQETQYF
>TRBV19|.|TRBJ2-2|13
CASDEGYTGELFF